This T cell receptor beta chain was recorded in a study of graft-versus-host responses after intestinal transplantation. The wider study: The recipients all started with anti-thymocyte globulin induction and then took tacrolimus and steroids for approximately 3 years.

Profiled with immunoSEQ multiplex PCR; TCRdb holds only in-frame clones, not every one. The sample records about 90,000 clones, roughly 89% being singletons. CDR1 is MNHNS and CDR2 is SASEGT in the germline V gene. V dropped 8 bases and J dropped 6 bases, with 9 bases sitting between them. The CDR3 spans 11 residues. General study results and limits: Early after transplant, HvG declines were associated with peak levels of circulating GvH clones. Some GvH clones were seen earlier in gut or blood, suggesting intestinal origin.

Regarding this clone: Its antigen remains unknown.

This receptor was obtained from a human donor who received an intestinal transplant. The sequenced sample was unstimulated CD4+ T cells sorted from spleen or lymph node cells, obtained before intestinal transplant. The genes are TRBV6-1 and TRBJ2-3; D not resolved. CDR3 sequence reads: CASPERDTQYF. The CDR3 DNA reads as TGTGCCAGCCCAGAAAGGGATACGCAGTATTTT.